This TCR beta chain emerged from a study of cytomegalovirus exposure and HLA in healthy donors. The wider study: It was reported in a later analysis that the 100 to 150 validation repertoires used the same platform as the approximately 620 first-cohort repertoires.

Clones were sequenced by immunoSEQ multiplex PCR, and TCRdb holds only the in-frame ones, with some missing. Of 150,000 to 200,000 clones in the sample, more than 70% were seen once. Germline CDR1 SNHLY, CDR2 FYNNEI. J was trimmed by 2 bases and V by 8 bases; bases with no gene match: 15. CDR3 size: 18 residues. This clone was seen just once. The rearrangement uses TRBV2 and TRBJ2-3; 11 positions agree with TRBD2. The sample comprised PBMCs. The TCR comes from a woman under 30 in good health and CMV-seronegative. CDR3: CASEAQRRGLAVTDTQYF. CDR3 coding DNA: TGTGCCAGCGAGGCACAGCGACGGGGACTAGCGGTCACAGATACGCAGTATTTT.